This passage covers 2 T cell receptor beta chains from one sample sequenced in a study of blood T cell repertoires in COVID-19. Data came from immunoSEQ multiplex PCR; TCRdb stores just in-frame clones and leaves some out. The sample yields roughly 290,000 clones, around 88% seen once. Source material: PBMCs or T cells enriched from blood (not recorded which). These receptors came from a woman aged 40 to 50 who had recovered from COVID-19.

This rearrangement joins TRBV11-2 to TRBJ2-7, with 8 bases that match TRBD2. The CDR3 contains 17 residues. Germline V gene sequence: CDR1 SGHAT, CDR2 FQNNGV. Unmatched junction bases numbered 14, after V lost 5 bases and J lost 2 bases. The CDR3 protein is CASSPGTRFGGAYEQYF. The CDR3 DNA reads as TGTGCCAGCAGCCCCGGGACTAGGTTCGGAGGAGCCTACGAGCAGTACTTC.

The rearrangement links TRBV11-2 to TRBJ2-3, with a tentative D call TRBD2 (5 bases). Germline V gene data show CDR1 as SGHAT and CDR2 as FQNNGV. Trimming cost V 5 bases and J 5 bases, with 20 bases left between them. The CDR3 runs 16 residues. Here the CDR3 DNA reads TGTGCCAGCAGCCGAATTAACGGGGAAGGGCGAGATACGCAGTATTTT. Residues: CASSRINGEGRDTQYF.